Following are 15 T cell receptor beta chains from one sample sequenced in a study of blood T cell repertoires in COVID-19. TCRdb's copy holds only in-frame clones and misses some; the assay was immunoSEQ multiplex PCR. The sample lists about 170,000 clones, approximately 81% seen once, with approximately 15% in the top ten. The specimen sequenced was peripheral blood. Receptors were obtained from a woman between 70 and 85 years old with COVID-19, enrolled during active disease.

The CDR3, as DNA: TGTGCCAGCAGTTACTCACTCGGCCAGGGTCGAGAAGCTTTCTTT. Residues: CASSYSLGQGREAFF. The chain combines TRBV6-5 with TRBJ1-1; D may be TRBD1 (5 bases). The V gene lost 0 bases and the J gene lost 8 bases, with 16 bases spanning the gap. This CDR3 is 15 amino acids long. Germline-derived CDR1 and CDR2 are MNHEY and SVGAGI.

This sequence joins TRBV4-1 and TRBJ2-1; no clear D gene. V gave up 1 base and J gave up 3 bases, with 13 bases separating them. Germline V lookup: CDR1 MGHRA, CDR2 YSYEKL. This CDR3 is built from 16 residues. This chain's CDR3 is CASSQVALQNYNEQFF. The CDR3 DNA reads TGCGCCAGCAGCCAAGTCGCGCTCCAAAACTACAATGAGCAGTTCTTC.

The CDR3 region is CASHRGLEYGYTF. CDR3 DNA: TGTGCCAGCCACAGGGGGCTAGAGTATGGCTACACCTTC. The chain is built from TRBV19 and TRBJ1-2; TRBD1 aligns across 9 bases. J was trimmed by 5 bases and V by 9 bases; bases with no gene match: 7. The CDR3 contains 13 residues. Germline CDR1 reads LNHDA; CDR2 reads SQIVND (reference sequence).

V is TRBV27 and J is TRBJ2-2; 10 bases line up with TRBD2. CDR1 MNHEY and CDR2 SMNVEV come from the germline V gene (reference sequence). V shed 6 bases, J shed 0 bases, and the junction held 1 base outside the gene matches. This CDR3 has 15 amino acids. The CDR3 DNA sequence: TGTGCCAGCAGCCTAGCGGGAGCGAACACCGGGGAGCTGTTTTTT. Its translation: CASSLAGANTGELFF.

This clone was detected many times. The chain recombines TRBV15 with TRBJ1-1, with D tentatively TRBD1 (6 bases). The CDR3 is made up of 15 amino acids. V was shortened by 2 bases and J by 5 bases, with 15 bases between the two germline ends. CDR1 and CDR2 from the germline V gene are LNHNV and YYDKDF (reference sequence). CDR3 residues: CATSRPDSGMTEAFF. The CDR3 coding sequence is TGTGCCACCAGCAGACCGGACAGCGGGATGACTGAAGCTTTCTTT. The entire variable domain, with the rest obtained from reference TRBV15 and TRBJ1-1, is as follows: DAMVIQNPRYQVTQFGKPVTLSCSQTLNHNVMYWYQQKSSQAPKLLFHYYDKDFNNEADTPDNFQSRRPNTSFCFLDIRSPGLGDTAMYLCATSRPDSGMTEAFFGQGTRLTVV.

This clone was found once. The chain uses TRBV19 and TRBJ2-5; D is perhaps TRBD2 (6 bases). CDR3 length: 16 residues. Germline V gene data show CDR1 as LNHDA and CDR2 as SQIVND (reference sequence). Between the trimmed V and J ends, which lost 5 bases and 5 bases, there was a span of 21 bases. The CDR3 is CASSSGGSRSGETQYF. The CDR3 DNA is TGTGCCAGTAGTTCAGGAGGGAGTCGATCGGGGGAGACCCAGTACTTC.

The J gene is TRBJ2-4, the V gene TRBV5-1, with 8 bases identical to TRBD1. Germline V CDR1 and CDR2: SGHRS, YFSETQ. V was clipped by 3 bases and J by 5 bases; unmatched bases: 7. The CDR3 covers 15 residues. CDR3 sequence (DNA): TGCGCCAGCAGCTCCCCCGGGACAGGACAAAACATTCAGTACTTC. Residues: CASSSPGTGQNIQYF.

The chain joins TRBV27 to TRBJ1-5; 8 bases match TRBD1. Germline V lookup: CDR1 MNHEY, CDR2 SMNVEV (reference sequence). After removal of 6 bases from V and 7 bases from J, the junction contained 8 bases not matched to a gene. The CDR3 runs 14 residues. The CDR3 nucleotides are TGTGCCAGCAGGCCCCAGGGGGCCCAGCAGCCCCAGCATTTT. Amino acids: CASRPQGAQQPQHF.

The V call is TRBV11-3, the J call TRBJ2-5, with 15 bases that match TRBD2. J lost 0 bases, V lost 5 bases, and 4 bases had no gene match. The germline gives CDR1 SGHNT, CDR2 YENEEA. The CDR3 sequence is 17 residues long. CDR3 in DNA: TGTGCCAGCAGCCAAGGACTAGCGGGAGGGAACCAAGAGACCCAGTACTTC. This sequence encodes CASSQGLAGGNQETQYF.

This chain connects TRBV6-5 to TRBJ2-1, with TRBD2 matching 9 bases. Germline trimming cut 0 bases from V and 8 bases from J; bases unmatched to any gene: 5. The CDR3 extends over 15 amino acids. The V gene's germline CDR1 is MNHEY and CDR2 SVGAGI. The CDR3 DNA reads TGTGCCAGCAGTTACTCGGCTAGCGGGGTATATGAGCAGTTCTTC. Its translation is CASSYSASGVYEQFF.

The chain uses TRBV19 and TRBJ1-6; D is possibly TRBD1 (5 bases). Germline V gene data show CDR1 as LNHDA and CDR2 as SQIVND (reference sequence). This CDR3 is built from 14 residues. V was trimmed by 8 bases and J by 1 base, leaving 9 bases between them. The CDR3: CASSRGSYNSPLHF. The DNA of the CDR3 is TGTGCCAGTTCAAGGGGATCCTATAATTCACCCCTCCACTTT.

The rearrangement links TRBV5-4 to TRBJ2-1; weak D call: TRBD1 (5 bases). Germline lookup yields CDR1 SGHNT and CDR2 YYREEE (reference sequence). This CDR3 region has 12 residues. Trimming pared 1 base from V and 6 bases from J, leaving 5 bases between. CDR3 residues: CASSLQGNEQFF. The CDR3 coding sequence is TGTGCCAGCAGCTTGCAGGGCAATGAGCAGTTCTTC.

The genes are TRBV7-3 and TRBJ2-2; TRBD1 is a possible D gene (6 bases). V was shortened by 3 bases and J by 6 bases, with 8 bases between the two germline ends. Germline loops: CDR1 SGHTA, CDR2 FQGTGA. The CDR3 length is 13 residues. The chain's CDR3 is CASSFGGAGELFF. CDR3 coding DNA: TGTGCCAGCAGCTTTGGGGGCGCCGGGGAGCTGTTTTTT.

The genes are TRBV10-3 and TRBJ2-1; D is undetermined. V gave up 2 bases and J gave up 12 bases, with 14 bases separating them. Germline CDR1 and CDR2: ENHRY and SYGVKD. The CDR3 contains 13 residues. The DNA for the CDR3 is TGTGCCATCAGTGAGCATCTAGAGGTCGGGCAGTTCTTC. Translated, it gives CAISEHLEVGQFF.

The V and J genes are TRBV6-2 or TRBV6-3 and TRBJ2-1; no clear D gene. Trimming left V 5 bases short and J 5 bases short, with 13 bases between. Germline V lookup: CDR1 MNHEY, CDR2 SVGEGT. This CDR3 contains 14 residues. CDR3 bases: TGTGCCAGCAGTGCTCGGGTGATGAACAATGAGCAGTTCTTC. Encoded protein: CASSARVMNNEQFF.